The 19 T cell receptor beta chains in this list originate from one sample, sequenced in a study of T cells in Graves' hyperthyroidism and ophthalmopathy. It was RNA transcripts that yielded the amplified TCR beta CDR3 regions. TCR CDR3 underwent first-round RT-PCR with the HTBI primer set. Each CDR3 protein gets one entry after TCRdb re-called the multiplex PCR reads with MiXCR. The data contain around 760,000 distinct CDR3 sequences, 30% to 40% of them singletons. Material: blood. These receptors all stem from a woman in her thirties or forties with Graves' hyperthyroidism.

The CDR3 loop reads CADRATNEKLFF. For the CDR3, the DNA is TGTGCTGACAGGGCAACTAATGAAAAACTGTTTTTT. J is TRBJ1-4 and V is TRBV11-2; 7 positions agree with TRBD1. CDR3 length: 12 residues. Germline values: CDR1 SGHAT, CDR2 FQNNGV.

This clonotype showed up many times. This chain links TRBV6-4 with TRBJ2-7; the D is unclear. The germline gives CDR1 MRHNA, CDR2 SNTAGT. The CDR3 spans 12 residues. V shed 6 bases and J shed 5 bases, with 11 bases lying between them. This CDR3 reads CASRYKGDEQYF. The CDR3 DNA reads as TGTGCCAGCAGGTACAAGGGCGACGAGCAGTACTTC.

CDR3 loop: CASSLTRTGELFF. In nucleotides, the CDR3 is TGTGCCAGCAGCCTGACGAGGACCGGGGAGCTGTTTTTT. The V and J genes are TRBV2 and TRBJ2-2; D is undetermined. The germline V gene has CDR1 SNHLY and CDR2 FYNNEI. The CDR3 spans 13 residues. With 6 bases removed from V and 5 bases from J, the gap between germline ends came to 10 bases.

This clonotype was detected a few times. J is TRBJ2-7 and V is TRBV2; TRBD1 matches at 9 bases. The J segment lost 3 bases and the V segment lost 4 bases, leaving 4 bases of the junction unmatched. The germline V gene encodes CDR1 SNHLY and CDR2 FYNNEI. The CDR3 is 14 amino acids. In nucleotides, the CDR3 is TGTGCCAGCAGTGCGGGACAGGGAATCTACGAGCAGTACTTC. Protein sequence: CASSAGQGIYEQYF.

This clonotype was seen a handful of times. The chain recombines TRBV12-3 or TRBV12-4 with TRBJ2-2; 7 bases line up with TRBD1. This CDR3 has 15 residues. Losses at the gene ends were 6 bases for V and 1 base for J; bases not matched to a gene: 5. The CDR3 is CASSTRQGNTGELFF. DNA for the CDR3: TGTGCCAGCAGCACACGACAGGGGAACACCGGGGAGCTGTTTTTT.

With respect to this clonotype: A read error may explain this, as a much larger clone is one base away. DNA of the CDR3: TGTGCCGGCAGCCAACCACTAAATAGTGACCTGCCAACTGAAGCTTTCTTT. This codes for CAGSQPLNSDLPTEAFF. J is TRBJ1-1 and V is TRBV11-2; no clear D. The CDR3 extends over 17 amino acids. Germline CDR1 and CDR2: SGHAT and FQNNGV. The full variable domain, its missing parts supplied by reference TRBV11-2 and TRBJ1-1, is EAGVAQSPRYKIIEKRQSVAFWCNPISGHATLYWYQQILGQGPKLLIQFQNNGVVDDSQLPKDRFSAERLKGVDSTLKIQPAKLEDSAVYLCAGSQPLNSDLPTEAFFGQGTRLTVV.

This clonotype was observed a handful of times. In nucleotides, the CDR3 is TGTGCCAGCAGCCCCCGGGACAGGGAAATGAACACTGAAGCTTTCTTT. Protein product: CASSPRDREMNTEAFF. The rearrangement uses TRBV7-2 and TRBJ1-1; TRBD1 aligns across 9 bases. V dropped 5 bases and J dropped 0; count of bases not matched to a gene: 7. Looked up from germline, CDR1 is SGHTA and CDR2 is FQGNSA. The CDR3 is 16 amino acids.

This chain links TRBV10-1 with TRBJ2-7; D may be TRBD2 (5 bases). Germline V gene data show CDR1 as WNHNN and CDR2 as SYGVQD (reference sequence). The CDR3 is made up of 17 amino acids. The V end was cut by 0 bases, the J end by 2 bases, with 17 bases between. In nucleotides, the CDR3 is TGCGCCAGCAGTGAGTCCCCGGACTCGACTAACCCCTACGAGCAGTACTTC. This translates into CASSESPDSTNPYEQYF.

This chain links TRBV10-1 with TRBJ1-6, with 7 bases fitting TRBD1. Germline V gene sequence: CDR1 WNHNN, CDR2 SYGVQD (reference sequence). J was trimmed by 9 bases and V by 2 bases; bases with no gene match: 4. CDR3 length: 14 amino acids. This CDR3 reads CASSENRGSSPLHF. DNA of the CDR3: TGCGCCAGCAGTGAGAACAGGGGAAGTTCACCCCTCCACTTT.

This clonotype was seen many times. The chain carries TRBV6-5 and TRBJ1-1; unclear D gene. The V end lost 0 bases, the J end lost 3 bases, and 17 bases lay between the germline ends. The length of the CDR3 is 17 residues. Germline values: CDR1 MNHEY, CDR2 SVGAGI. CDR3 region: CASSYSSNPTVDTEAFF. Written as DNA, the CDR3 is TGTGCCAGCAGTTACTCGAGTAACCCGACGGTGGACACTGAAGCTTTCTTT.

The sample holds many counts of this clonotype. The chain combines TRBV6-5 with TRBJ2-7; D unresolved. CDR1 and CDR2 from the germline V gene are MNHEY and SVGAGI. The CDR3 totals 13 residues. V was cut by 0 bases and J by 3 bases, with 6 bases left in between. CDR3 in amino acids: CASSYSVHYEQYF. In DNA form, the CDR3 reads TGTGCCAGCAGTTACTCGGTCCACTACGAGCAGTACTTC.

The chain recombines TRBV9 with TRBJ1-2; 9 bases are shared with TRBD1. V gave up 5 bases and J gave up 4 bases; unmatched junction bases: 6. Germline CDR1 is SGDLS and CDR2 is YYNGEE. This CDR3 is 14 amino acids long. The CDR3 reads CASRPTGGGYGYTF. CDR3 DNA: TGTGCCAGCAGACCGACAGGGGGTGGCTATGGCTACACCTTC.

The CDR3 reads CAISSGGYQPQHF. Written as DNA, the CDR3 is TGTGCCATCAGTAGCGGGGGGTATCAGCCCCAGCATTTT. This rearrangement joins TRBV10-3 to TRBJ1-5; D is perhaps TRBD1 (5 bases). Deletions cut 5 bases from V and 5 bases from J, with 10 bases between. The CDR3 sequence is 13 residues long. The germline V gene encodes CDR1 ENHRY and CDR2 SYGVKD.

This clonotype has just a few counts. V and J are TRBV3-1 and TRBJ2-2, with D perhaps matching TRBD2 (6 bases). Trimming removed 1 base at V and 6 bases at J, with 9 bases between. From germline, CDR1 is LGHDT and CDR2 YNNKEL (reference sequence). This CDR3 is 14 amino acids long. For the CDR3, the DNA is TGTGCCAGCAGCCAAGGAGGAGGGTCCGGGGAGCTGTTTTTT. It specifies CASSQGGGSGELFF.

The chain joins TRBV9 to TRBJ1-1; tentatively, D is TRBD1 (6 bases). The V end lost 5 bases, the J end lost 3 bases, and 17 bases lay between the germline ends. Germline loops: CDR1 SGDLS, CDR2 YYNGEE. The CDR3 length is 15 residues. Written as DNA, the CDR3 is TGTGCCAGCAGTTACCCCCTAGGGGGGGACACTGAAGCTTTCTTT. Protein sequence: CASSYPLGGDTEAFF.

This clonotype was counted many times. The rearrangement joins TRBV10-3 to TRBJ2-2; D perhaps matches TRBD2 (5 bases). Germline CDR1 reads ENHRY; CDR2 reads SYGVKD. V was cut by 4 bases and J by 0 bases, with 15 bases left in between. This CDR3 is 17 amino acids long. The CDR3 DNA reads TGTGCCATCAGTGCTATGGGGAGCGGATCGAACACCGGGGAGCTGTTTTTT. Translated: CAISAMGSGSNTGELFF.

DNA of the CDR3: TGTGCCACCAGTGCTAGCGGGATGGGCGCCGGGGAGCTGTTTTTT. This gives the protein CATSASGMGAGELFF. This chain connects TRBV24-1 to TRBJ2-2; 9 bases match TRBD2. This CDR3 has 15 amino acids. V shed 5 bases and J 6 bases; nucleotides not matched to a gene: 6. Per germline, CDR1 KGHDR and CDR2 SFDVKD.

The chain has TRBV7-8 and TRBJ1-2, with D unclear. The CDR3 totals 13 residues. Trimming cost V 7 bases and J 6 bases, with 15 bases left between them. CDR1 and CDR2 from the germline V gene are SGHVS and FQNEAQ. This CDR3 reads CASTIGYRNGYTF. CDR3 bases: TGTGCCAGCACCATTGGGTATAGAAATGGCTACACCTTC.

There are many counts of this clonotype. The chain couples TRBV10-3 to TRBJ2-5; 7 bases match TRBD2. J was trimmed by 2 bases and V by 6 bases; bases with no gene match: 9. There are 15 residues in the CDR3. Germline CDR1 is ENHRY and CDR2 is SYGVKD. In DNA, the CDR3 is TGTGCCATCAGGGATGGGGGGGACTTTCAAGAGACCCAGTACTTC. Translating it yields CAIRDGGDFQETQYF.